This T cell receptor (beta chain) was captured in a study of shared clonotypes between healthy human individuals. Every donor, a Caucasian adult, lived in Nashville, Tennessee. Using immunoSEQ multiplex PCR, the repertoire was profiled, and TCRdb retains in-frame clones only, with some absent. The sample has approximately 980,000 clones; 76% are singletons. To note about this clone: Its cognate antigen is unknown.

This CDR3 has 15 amino acids. The V end was cut by 9 bases, the J end by 4 bases, with 20 bases between. The germline gives CDR1 SGHDT, CDR2 YYEEEE. General study points: Sample collection involved blood only; tissue repertoires are likely different.

Sequenced material: memory CD4+ T cells sorted from blood. The subset was: CD45RA-negative fraction. This chain links TRBV5-6 with TRBJ1-5, with a weak D call TRBD1 (5 bases). This TCR derives from a man in his late teens or twenties in good health. In DNA, the CDR3 is TGTGCCAACACTAGAGGGAACAGGAGGAATCAGCCCCAGCATTTT. It yields the protein CANTRGNRRNQPQHF.